The source of this T cell receptor beta chain is a study of patients and donors after allogeneic stem cell transplantation. Looked up from germline, CDR1 is DFQATT and CDR2 is SNEGSKA (reference sequence). The CDR3 extends over 15 amino acids. Trimming removed 0 bases from V and 2 bases from J; junction bases left unmatched: 5. TCRdb re-analysed the RT-PCR reads in MiXCR, keeping a single row per CDR3 protein. The sample carries about a million distinct CDR3 sequences, about a sixth recorded once. This TCR was sampled from a human donor who was either an allogeneic HSCT recipient or a stem cell or donor lymphocyte infusion donor (not recorded which). It is not recorded whose cells these are; they may come from a transplant donor. V is TRBV20-1 and J is TRBJ1-2, with 8 positions matching TRBD1. Sequenced input: blood, either unsorted or a sorted T cell fraction (not recorded which). CDR3 sequence reads: CSARDRNRGNYGYTF. The CDR3 DNA reads TGCAGTGCTAGAGATCGGAACAGGGGGAACTATGGCTACACCTTC.